The next 7 T cell receptor beta chains were all read from a single sample in a study of T cell repertoires in cytomegalovirus infection. For these TCRs, the target antigens are not known. TCRdb passed the reads through MiXCR, listing each CDR3 protein once. The table has 700,000 to 900,000 distinct CDR3 sequences, about 29% seen once; the top ten hold around 13%. Specimen: cultured CD8+ T cells from PBMCs, collected from culture after CMV antigen stimulation. Receptors were obtained from a human donor in good health (CMV status not recorded). Some clones in this sample may be carry-over from other donors' samples.

This clonotype has only a few counts. The chain has TRBV27 and TRBJ2-5; the match to TRBD2 covers 10 bases. CDR3 size: 14 residues. Germline V gives CDR1 MNHEY, CDR2 SMNVEV (reference sequence). V was pared by 6 bases and J by 5 bases, with 6 bases of the junction left unmatched. CDR3 coding DNA: TGTGCCAGCAGAGGAGCGGGGGGGCGGGAGACCCAGTACTTC. This gives the protein CASRGAGGRETQYF.

This clonotype was recorded a few times. This sequence joins TRBV12-3 or TRBV12-4 and TRBJ2-1, with TRBD2 matching 8 bases. CDR3 length: 15 amino acids. V was pared by 7 bases and J by 4 bases, with 9 bases of the junction left unmatched. CDR3 coding DNA: TGTGCCAGCACTAGGGGGGTAGCGGGATACAATGAGCAGTTCTTC. It translates to CASTRGVAGYNEQFF.

This clonotype was counted only a few times. This chain connects TRBV6-1 to TRBJ2-1; D not resolved. Trimming removed 6 bases from V and 0 bases from J, with 15 bases in between. CDR1 MNHNS and CDR2 SASEGT come from the germline V gene. This CDR3 comprises 16 residues. The CDR3 here is CASRRSGRGSYNEQFF. CDR3 in DNA: TGTGCCAGCAGACGGTCGGGTAGAGGCTCCTACAATGAGCAGTTCTTC.

For this clonotype: Germline is not matched at one junction end, which may reflect a read error. The CDR3 bases are TGTGCCAGCAACCCCTTTTCCCCGGGGGGGGGAACCACCATATATTTT. Translating it yields CASNPFSPGGGTTIYF. This chain links TRBV7-8 with TRBJ1-3, with a tentative D call TRBD1 (5 bases). This CDR3 spans 16 amino acids. Germline V gives CDR1 SGHVS, CDR2 FQNEAQ.

A note on this clonotype: The junction and the germline gene differ at one end; a read error may be behind it. The rearrangement uses TRBV12-3 or TRBV12-4 and TRBJ1-2; D call uncertain. The CDR3 sequence is 14 residues long. As DNA, the CDR3 is TGTGCCAGCAGTTTAGAGCGGGTCGGCTATGGCCACACCTTC. Translation gives CASSLERVGYGHTF.

The chain carries TRBV13 and TRBJ2-1, with D perhaps TRBD2 (5 bases). The germline V gene has CDR1 PRHDT and CDR2 FYEKMQ (reference sequence). V lost 3 bases and J 7 bases, leaving 10 bases between the germline ends. CDR3 length: 13 residues. The CDR3 bases are TGTGCCAGCAGCTTCCTGGACTGGAATGAGCAGTTCTTC. Protein product: CASSFLDWNEQFF.

The chain couples TRBV6-5 to TRBJ2-7; D is uncertain. V was pared by 7 bases and J by 2 bases, with 12 bases between. This CDR3 region has 13 residues. Germline lookup yields CDR1 MNHEY and CDR2 SVGAGI. Written as DNA, the CDR3 is TGTGCCAGCAATCCAGGCGCGACCTACGAGCAGTACGTC. As protein: CASNPGATYEQYV.